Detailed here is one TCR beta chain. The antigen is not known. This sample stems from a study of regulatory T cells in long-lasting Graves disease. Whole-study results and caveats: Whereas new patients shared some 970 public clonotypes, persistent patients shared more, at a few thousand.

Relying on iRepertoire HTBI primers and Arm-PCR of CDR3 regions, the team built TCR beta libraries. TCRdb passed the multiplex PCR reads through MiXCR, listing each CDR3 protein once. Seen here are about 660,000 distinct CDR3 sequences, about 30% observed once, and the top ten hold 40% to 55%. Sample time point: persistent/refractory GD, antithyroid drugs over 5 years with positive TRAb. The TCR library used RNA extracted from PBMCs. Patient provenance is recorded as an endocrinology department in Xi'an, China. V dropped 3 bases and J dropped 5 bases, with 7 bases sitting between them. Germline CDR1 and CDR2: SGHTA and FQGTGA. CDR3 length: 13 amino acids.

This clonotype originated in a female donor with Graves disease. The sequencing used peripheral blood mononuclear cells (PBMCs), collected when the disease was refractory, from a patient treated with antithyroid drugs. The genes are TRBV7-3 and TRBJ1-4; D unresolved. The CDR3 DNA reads TGTGCCAGCAGCTTTGGCCTCAATGAAAAACTGTTTTTT. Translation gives CASSFGLNEKLFF.